Listed below are T cell receptor beta chains from one sample, sequenced in a study of cytomegalovirus exposure and HLA in healthy donors. Clones were sequenced by immunoSEQ multiplex PCR, and TCRdb holds only the in-frame ones, with some missing. This table has 110,000 to 150,000 clones, 75% to 80% appearing once. Input material: PBMCs. These receptors all come from a female donor in good health and CMV-seronegative. The CDR3 runs from the conserved cysteine through the conserved F or W. The order of the fields is V gene, clone size, CDR3 protein. Only part of the rows carry a size: once, few, many, or a class if the clone is expanded.

TRBV9	.	CASGRQGTGEQYF
TRBV27	few	CASSFQGGTEAFF
TRBV27	.	CASSRGYGSNQPQHF
TRBV7-2	.	CASSPGLPTDTQYF
TRBV29-1	.	CSLGDRGRGETQYF
TRBV6-1	.	CASSEAGAGQPQHF
TRBV29-1	.	CSSGGDGYTF
TRBV6-6	.	CASSYSLGANEQYF
TRBV6-5	.	CASRCTGGADTEAFF
TRBV19	.	CASKRQGATDTGELFF
TRBV6-6	.	CASSGGGPYNQPQHF
TRBV6-5	once	CASSRTDETYEQYF
TRBV28	.	CASIQVGTKQPQHF
TRBV6-4	.	CASSPTSGPFEEQYF
TRBV7-8	.	CASSLTGQGEKLFF
TRBV14	.	CASSQDQGWNTEAFF
TRBV25-1	.	CASSGEGAKGTDTQYF
TRBV7-9	.	CSSSGGSPKPQHF
TRBV28	.	CASSFGTGNQPQHF
TRBV19	.	CASSMSGGAGKNIQYF
TRBV6-5	.	CASSYSPTGRSYEQYF
TRBV6-5	few	CASSWGQVESEQYF
TRBV7-9	.	CASSLSGQETQYF
TRBV5-8	.	CASRRTEAVNYGYTF
TRBV7-9	.	CASRPQATEAFF
TRBV13	.	CASSNIGRQGEKLFF
TRBV7-3	.	CASSRPGQGYGYTF
TRBV7-6	.	CASSLARDPHEQYF
TRBV7-9	.	CASSFGTTYEQYF
TRBV5-6	few	CASSHYTEAFF
TRBV5-1	.	CASSLASGVQETQYF
TRBV27	.	CASSSDYYNEQFF
TRBV29-1	.	CSVDSPRGRETEAFF
TRBV11-2	.	CATLPVSGVNTEAFF
TRBV6-5	once	CASTRALVNTEAFF
TRBV19	.	CASSTNPGQGNTEAFF
TRBV11-2	.	CASSLDLRGNQPQHF
TRBV7-7	.	CASGPGGTGAQETQYF